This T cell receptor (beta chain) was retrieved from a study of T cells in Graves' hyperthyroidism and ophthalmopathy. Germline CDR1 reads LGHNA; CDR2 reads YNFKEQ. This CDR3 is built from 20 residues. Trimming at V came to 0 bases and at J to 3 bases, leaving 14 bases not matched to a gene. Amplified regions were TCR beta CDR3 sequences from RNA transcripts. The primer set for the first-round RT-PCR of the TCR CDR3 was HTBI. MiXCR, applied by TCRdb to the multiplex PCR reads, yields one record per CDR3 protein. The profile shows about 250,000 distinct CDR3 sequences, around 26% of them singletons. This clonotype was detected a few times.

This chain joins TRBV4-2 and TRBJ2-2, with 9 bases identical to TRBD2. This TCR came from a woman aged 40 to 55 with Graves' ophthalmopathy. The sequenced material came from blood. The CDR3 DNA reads TGTGCCAGCAGCCAAGAGGATTTAGCGGGAGCTGTGCTGGACACCGGGGAGCTGTTTTTT. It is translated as CASSQEDLAGAVLDTGELFF.